The 29 T cell receptor beta chains reported below all come from one sample, sequenced in a study of T cell changes during pregnancy in multiple sclerosis. This table comes from immunoSEQ multiplex PCR, and its TCRdb copy is limited to in-frame clones, with some not included. The sample carries about 67,000 clones, more than 85% recorded once. This specimen was peripheral blood, taken in the first trimester of pregnancy. These TCRs come from a female donor with multiple sclerosis, enrolled in a pregnancy study.

V usage is TRBV2 and J usage is TRBJ2-7; 12 nucleotides align to TRBD2. V shed 5 bases, J shed 4 bases, and the junction held 15 bases outside the gene matches. The CDR3 sequence is 18 residues long. Germline V gene data show CDR1 as SNHLY and CDR2 as FYNNEI. CDR3 in amino acids: CASSISRRLAGVPYEQYF. The CDR3 nucleotides read TGTGCCAGCAGTATCTCCCGCCGACTAGCGGGGGTCCCTTACGAGCAGTACTTC. The whole variable domain, filled in from reference TRBV2 and TRBJ2-7, reads EPEVTQTPSHQVTQMGQEVILRCVPISNHLYFYWYRQILGQKVEFLVSFYNNEISEKSEIFDDQFSVERPDGSNFTLKIRSTKLEDSAMYFCASSISRRLAGVPYEQYFGPGTRLTVT.

The chain carries TRBV27 and TRBJ2-1; 7 bases match TRBD1. Germline V gene lookup returns CDR1 MNHEY and CDR2 SMNVEV (reference sequence). V lost 2 bases and J lost 15; bases outside the gene matches: 10. The CDR3 is 13 residues long. CDR3 DNA: TGTGCCAGCAGTTTAACACGGGACAGAGAGAGGTTCTTC. This codes for CASSLTRDRERFF.

The rearrangement uses TRBV27 and TRBJ2-1; 7 nucleotides match TRBD1. This CDR3 is 17 amino acids long. Trimming cost V 0 bases and J 11 bases; bases outside gene matches: 16. Germline V gene data show CDR1 as MNHEY and CDR2 as SMNVEV (reference sequence). The CDR3 bases are TGTGCCAGCAGTTTATCGATTCAGGGGACAGCCGGTTCTAAGCAGTTCTTC. Translation: CASSLSIQGTAGSKQFF.

This rearrangement joins TRBV18 to TRBJ1-1, with TRBD1 matching 7 bases. This CDR3 is built from 17 residues. Germline CDR1 is KGHSH and CDR2 is LQKENI. Unmatched junction bases numbered 17, after V lost 10 bases and J lost 0 bases. CDR3 amino acids: CATTSGQGGVMNTEAFF. The CDR3 DNA is TGTGCCACCACTAGCGGCCAGGGGGGGGTAATGAACACTGAAGCTTTCTTT.

The rearrangement uses TRBV19 and TRBJ2-1, with D maybe TRBD2 (5 bases). In germline, CDR1 is LNHDA, CDR2 SQIVND (reference sequence). The CDR3 consists of 18 residues. V lost 2 bases to trimming and J lost 4 bases, with 21 bases between them. The CDR3 DNA follows: TGTGCCAGTAGTATAAAGATGAGTGGACTGGTAATTTACAATGAGCAGTTCTTC. Translation: CASSIKMSGLVIYNEQFF.

The chain recombines TRBV28 with TRBJ1-2; 9 positions match TRBD1. V shed 5 bases, J shed 4 bases, and the junction held 2 bases outside the gene matches. Germline V gene lookup returns CDR1 MDHEN and CDR2 SYDVKM. The CDR3 sequence is 13 residues long. In DNA, the CDR3 is TGTGCCAGCAGTAGACAGGGGGTCTATGGCTACACCTTC. Amino acids: CASSRQGVYGYTF.

V usage is TRBV29-1 and J usage is TRBJ2-2; TRBD2 aligns across 11 bases. V trimming: 6 bases; J trimming: 1 base; junction bases outside the gene matches: 1. Germline CDR1 reads SQVTM; CDR2 reads ANQGSEA. The CDR3 consists of 14 residues. The CDR3 DNA sequence: TGCAGCGTCCTAGCGGGGGGGAACACCGGGGAGCTGTTTTTT. This translates into CSVLAGGNTGELFF.

The gene calls are TRBV27 and TRBJ2-7; 12 bases line up with TRBD2. Germline loops: CDR1 MNHEY, CDR2 SMNVEV (reference sequence). Trimming at V came to 3 bases and at J to 5 bases, leaving 8 bases not matched to a gene. The CDR3 is 16 residues long. The DNA for the CDR3 is TGTGCCAGCAGTTTCTCACGACTAGCGGGAGATGACGAGCAGTACTTC. It specifies CASSFSRLAGDDEQYF.

This chain joins TRBV10-2 and TRBJ2-7; the D gene is possibly TRBD1 (6 bases). The length of the CDR3 is 12 residues. V was cut by 8 bases and J by 2 bases, with 10 bases left in between. Per the germline V gene, CDR1 is WSHSY and CDR2 is SAAADI. The CDR3 nucleotides read TGCGCCAGCGGACAGATTCCCTACGAGCAGTACTTC. Amino acid sequence: CASGQIPYEQYF.

The V call is TRBV18, the J call TRBJ2-5; D perhaps matches TRBD2 (7 bases). The CDR3 has 14 residues. Per germline, CDR1 KGHSH and CDR2 LQKENI. Trimming took 1 base from V and 7 from J, leaving 13 bases between them. CDR3 sequence (DNA): TGTGCCAGCTCACCACTTCCAGGGGAGGGGACCCAGTACTTC. Protein product: CASSPLPGEGTQYF.

This clone was detected once. The chain carries TRBV30 and TRBJ2-7; D is unresolved. With 0 bases removed from V and 2 bases from J, the gap between germline ends came to 5 bases. Germline V lookup: CDR1 GTSNPN, CDR2 SVGIG (reference sequence). The CDR3 length is 12 residues. CDR3 loop: CAWSVYTYEQYF. CDR3 coding DNA: TGTGCCTGGAGTGTTTATACCTACGAGCAGTACTTC.

V usage is TRBV30 and J usage is TRBJ2-1, with TRBD2 matching over 10 bases. With V trimmed by 5 bases and J by 0 bases, 10 bases remained unmatched. The CDR3 contains 17 residues. In germline, CDR1 is GTSNPN, CDR2 SVGIG (reference sequence). This chain's CDR3 is CAWGGTSALSSYNEQFF. In nucleotides, the CDR3 is TGTGCCTGGGGGGGGACTAGCGCTCTGAGCTCCTACAATGAGCAGTTCTTC.

A single count supports this clone. V is TRBV5-1 and J is TRBJ1-1; perhaps TRBD1 as D (6 bases). The CDR3 has 11 residues. The germline CDR1 and CDR2 sequences are SGHRS and YFSETQ. V was cut by 6 bases and J by 7 bases, with 10 bases left in between. CDR3 in amino acids: CASTDSREAFF. For the CDR3, the DNA is TGCGCCAGCACGGACAGTCGTGAAGCTTTCTTT.

This chain uses TRBV7-3 with TRBJ2-1, with D maybe TRBD1 (5 bases). CDR3 length: 15 residues. V was trimmed by 5 bases and J by 6 bases, leaving 17 bases between them. Germline-derived CDR1 and CDR2 are SGHTA and FQGTGA. In nucleotides, the CDR3 is TGTGCCAGCAGCCTATGGCAGGGATCAAGCAATGAGCAGTTCTTC. Translation gives CASSLWQGSSNEQFF.

V is TRBV5-6 and J is TRBJ1-2; D gene unclear. This CDR3 has 17 residues. CDR1 and CDR2 (germline): SGHDT, YYEEEE. With 0 bases removed from V and 6 bases from J, the gap between germline ends came to 21 bases. CDR3: CASSLGTIRQMEDGYTF. The DNA of the CDR3 is TGTGCCAGCAGCTTGGGAACCATACGGCAGATGGAGGATGGCTACACCTTC.

This chain joins TRBV30 and TRBJ2-7, with D perhaps TRBD1 (6 bases). The CDR3 totals 14 residues. Germline V gives CDR1 GTSNPN, CDR2 SVGIG (reference sequence). Trimming stripped 2 bases from V and 5 bases from J, with 16 bases between. Written as DNA, the CDR3 is TGTGCCTGGAGTCCTCAGACAGGCGTCGACGAGCAGTACTTC. This codes for CAWSPQTGVDEQYF.

This rearrangement joins TRBV5-6 to TRBJ2-2; 9 bases agree with TRBD1. V was pared by 4 bases and J by 4 bases, with 11 bases of the junction left unmatched. Germline V gene data show CDR1 as SGHDT and CDR2 as YYEEEE. The CDR3 sequence is 17 residues long. CDR3: CASSRLIGTGTTGELFF. DNA for the CDR3: TGTGCCAGCAGCCGCTTAATCGGGACAGGGACCACCGGGGAGCTGTTTTTT.

The rearrangement joins TRBV4-1 to TRBJ1-5; D is perhaps TRBD1 (5 bases). CDR1 is MGHRA, CDR2 YSYEKL, per germline. Trimming shortened V by 0 bases and J by 9 bases, and 12 bases separated the two germline ends. CDR3 size: 14 residues. Here the CDR3 reads CASSQDLAGGPQHF. The CDR3 DNA follows: TGCGCCAGCAGCCAAGATCTGGCCGGGGGGCCCCAGCATTTT.

This rearrangement joins TRBV6-6 to TRBJ2-5; D gene uncertain. CDR1 is MNHNY, CDR2 SVGAGI, per germline (reference sequence). V was trimmed by 0 bases and J by 0 bases, leaving 5 bases between them. The CDR3 is made up of 14 amino acids. In nucleotides, the CDR3 is TGTGCCAGCAGTTACTCAGAGCACCAAGAGACCCAGTACTTC. The encoded protein is CASSYSEHQETQYF.

V and J are TRBV6-1 and TRBJ2-7; D unclear. Per the germline V gene, CDR1 is MNHNS and CDR2 is SASEGT. The CDR3 covers 13 residues. V lost 3 bases and J 3 bases, leaving 9 bases between the germline ends. As DNA, the CDR3 is TGTGCCAGCAGTGACGCAGGCATCTACGAGCAGTACTTC. Its protein product is CASSDAGIYEQYF.

The chain links TRBV5-1 to TRBJ2-7; 15 bases fit TRBD2. V lost 4 bases and J lost 1; bases outside the gene matches: 3. The CDR3 consists of 16 residues. Germline V CDR1 and CDR2: SGHRS, YFSETQ. The CDR3 sequence: CASSPGLAGGSYEQYF. In DNA, the CDR3 is TGCGCCAGCAGCCCTGGACTAGCGGGGGGGTCCTACGAGCAGTACTTC. Supplemented by reference TRBV5-1 and TRBJ2-7, the full variable domain reads KAGVTQTPRYLIKTRGQQVTLSCSPISGHRSVSWYQQTPGQGLQFLFEYFSETQRNKGNFPGRFSGRQFSNSRSEMNVSTLELGDSALYLCASSPGLAGGSYEQYFGPGTRLTVT.

The chain joins TRBV28 to TRBJ1-2, with 10 bases aligning to TRBD1. V shed 4 bases, J shed 2 bases, and the junction held 4 bases outside the gene matches. CDR3 length equals 15 residues. The germline CDR1 and CDR2 sequences are MDHEN and SYDVKM. CDR3 in amino acids: CASSSMTGGNYGYTF. CDR3 bases: TGTGCCAGCAGTTCCATGACAGGGGGCAACTATGGCTACACCTTC.

The chain uses TRBV9 and TRBJ1-2, with D perhaps TRBD1 (6 bases). V lost 4 bases to trimming and J lost 8 bases, with 15 bases between them. CDR1 SGDLS and CDR2 YYNGEE come from the germline V gene. The CDR3 spans 13 residues. In DNA form, the CDR3 reads TGTGCCAGCAGCTACAGGGCAGAGGGCGGCTACACCTTC. The encoded protein is CASSYRAEGGYTF.

The chain couples TRBV7-9 to TRBJ1-4; D perhaps matches TRBD1 (5 bases). Trimming cost V 5 bases and J 7 bases, with 11 bases left between them. Germline CDR1 is SEHNR and CDR2 is FQNEAQ (reference sequence). CDR3 length equals 13 residues. The chain's CDR3 is CASSPGGFEKLFF. The CDR3 DNA is TGTGCCAGCAGCCCGGGGGGGTTTGAAAAACTGTTTTTT.

The CDR3 nucleotides read TGCGCCAGCAGCGCTGGACAGGGGGATCGCACCGGGGAGCTGTTTTTT. Translated, it gives CASSAGQGDRTGELFF. The V gene is TRBV5-1, the J gene TRBJ2-2, with 10 bases aligning to TRBD1. CDR1 and CDR2 (germline): SGHRS, YFSETQ. Unmatched junction bases numbered 7, after V lost 4 bases and J lost 4 bases. The CDR3 runs to 16 residues.

This chain joins TRBV2 and TRBJ2-3, with D possibly TRBD2 on 6 matching bases. V dropped 3 bases and J dropped 2 bases, with 9 bases sitting between them. The V gene's germline CDR1 is SNHLY and CDR2 FYNNEI. The CDR3 is made up of 14 amino acids. The CDR3 DNA follows: TGTGCCAGCAGTGATCCGGGAGACACAGATACGCAGTATTTT. As protein: CASSDPGDTDTQYF.

The chain couples TRBV11-2 to TRBJ1-2; D is unclear. From germline, CDR1 is SGHAT and CDR2 FQNNGV. The V and J ends lost 1 base and 7 bases respectively, with 13 bases between them. The length of the CDR3 is 14 residues. CDR3 region: CASSLALTESGYTF. The CDR3, as DNA: TGTGCCAGCAGCTTAGCCCTAACAGAAAGTGGCTACACCTTC.

This chain uses TRBV9 with TRBJ2-2; D is undetermined. Trimming took 1 base from V and 6 from J, leaving 7 bases between them. Germline CDR1 and CDR2: SGDLS and YYNGEE. The CDR3 is made up of 13 amino acids. CDR3 loop: CASSVREAGELFF. The CDR3 DNA reads as TGTGCCAGCAGCGTACGAGAGGCCGGGGAGCTGTTTTTT.

This chain uses TRBV18 with TRBJ1-5; D is perhaps TRBD1 (6 bases). V was pared by 0 bases and J by 2 bases, with 14 bases between. Germline CDR1 is KGHSH and CDR2 is LQKENI. CDR3 length: 17 amino acids. CDR3 sequence reads: CASSPPVAGAGNQPQHF. In DNA form, the CDR3 reads TGTGCCAGCTCACCACCGGTGGCGGGGGCCGGCAATCAGCCCCAGCATTTT.